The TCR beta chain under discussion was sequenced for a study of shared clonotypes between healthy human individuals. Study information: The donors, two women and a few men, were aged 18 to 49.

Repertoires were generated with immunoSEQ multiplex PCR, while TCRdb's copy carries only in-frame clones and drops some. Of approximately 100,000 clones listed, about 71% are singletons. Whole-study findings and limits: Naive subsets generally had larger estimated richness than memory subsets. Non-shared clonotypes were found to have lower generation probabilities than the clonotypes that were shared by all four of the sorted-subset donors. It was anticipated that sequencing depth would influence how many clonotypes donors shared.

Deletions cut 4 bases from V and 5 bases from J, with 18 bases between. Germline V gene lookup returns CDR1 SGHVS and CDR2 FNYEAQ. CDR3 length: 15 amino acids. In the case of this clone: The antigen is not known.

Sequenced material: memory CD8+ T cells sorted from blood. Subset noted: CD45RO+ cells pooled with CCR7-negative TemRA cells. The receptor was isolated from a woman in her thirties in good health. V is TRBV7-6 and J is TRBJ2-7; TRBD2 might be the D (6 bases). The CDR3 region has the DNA TGTGCCAGCAGCTCCGGGACTCGGAGGGGTGACGAGCAGTACTTC. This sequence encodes CASSSGTRRGDEQYF.